These T cell receptor beta chains were read from a single sample in a study of cytomegalovirus exposure and HLA in healthy donors. Repertoires were generated with immunoSEQ multiplex PCR, while TCRdb's copy carries only in-frame clones and drops some. This table has under 120,000 clones, about 80% appearing once. Material: PBMCs. The receptors shown here come from a female donor in good health and CMV-seropositive. Both conserved end residues are part of each CDR3. D genes are given only for firm matches. Only part of the rows carry a size: once, few, many, or a class if the clone is expanded.

d_call | j_call | v_call | clone_size | cdr3_nt | cdr3_aa
- | TRBJ2-5 | TRBV19 | - | TGTGCCAGTAGTATAAAGGGGCGGGGAGAAACCCAGTACTTC | CASSIKGRGETQYF
TRBD1 | TRBJ2-1 | TRBV9 | few | TGTGCCAGCAGCGCCTCCCCGGGACAGGGGGGGAGGAATGAGCAGTTCTTC | CASSASPGQGGRNEQFF
TRBD2 | TRBJ2-1 | TRBV19 | - | TGTGCCAGTAGTATAGTTGGGACTAGCGGGGGGGTAAGTGAGCAGTTCTTC | CASSIVGTSGGVSEQFF
- | TRBJ1-1 | TRBV20-1 | - | TGCAGTGCTAGTCGTCAGTTTGAAGCTTTCTTT | CSASRQFEAFF
TRBD1 | TRBJ2-5 | TRBV2 | - | TGTGCCAGCAGTGAAGGGACAGGGGCTTACCAAGAGACCCAGTACTTC | CASSEGTGAYQETQYF
TRBD1 | TRBJ2-7 | TRBV30 | - | TGTGCCTTGACAGGGGGGGGCTACGAGCAGTACTTC | CALTGGGYEQYF
TRBD2 | TRBJ2-2 | TRBV15 | once | TGTGCCACCAGCAGGGGACTAGCGAACACCGGGGAGCTGTTTTTT | CATSRGLANTGELFF
TRBD2 | TRBJ2-1 | TRBV5-1 | - | TGCGCCAGCAGCCCACCCAGCGGGGGAGGGAAGAATGAGCAGTTCTTC | CASSPPSGGGKNEQFF
TRBD2 | TRBJ2-7 | TRBV29-1 | once | TGCAGCGTCCGAGCGGGAGGCTCCTCCTACGAGCAGTACTTC | CSVRAGGSSYEQYF
TRBD1 | TRBJ1-2 | TRBV2 | - | TGTGCCAGCAGTGGGGACAGGGATCGCTACACCTTC | CASSGDRDRYTF
- | TRBJ2-1 | TRBV11-3 | - | TGTGCCAGCAGCTTAGTGGGTAGCGGAGTCTACAATGAGCAGTTCTTC | CASSLVGSGVYNEQFF
- | TRBJ1-2 | TRBV20-1 | - | TGCAGTGCTATTTATTCGTATGGCCACACCTTC | CSAIYSYGHTF
TRBD1 | TRBJ2-7 | TRBV11-2 | - | TGTGCCAGCAGCGTGGGACAGCCCTACGAGCAGTACTTC | CASSVGQPYEQYF
TRBD2 | TRBJ2-2 | TRBV7-3 | - | TGTGCCAGCAGCCCCCGACTAGCGGGGGCGGCCGGGGAGCTGTTTTTT | CASSPRLAGAAGELFF
- | TRBJ2-3 | TRBV28 | - | TGTGCGGTGGGAGAAGGCGATACGCAGTATTTT | CAVGEGDTQYF
TRBD2 | TRBJ2-4 | TRBV5-1 | - | TGCGCCAGCAGCGAGTGGGGGGGAGGGGCCAAAAACATTCAGTACTTC | CASSEWGGGAKNIQYF
TRBD1 | TRBJ1-1 | TRBV5-1 | few | TGCGCCAGCAGCCCCTCAGGGGGCACTGAAGCTTTCTTT | CASSPSGGTEAFF
- | TRBJ2-2 | TRBV5-1 | - | TGCGCCAGCAGCTCAACCGGGGGTGGGAACACCGGGGAGCTGTTTTTT | CASSSTGGGNTGELFF
- | TRBJ1-1 | TRBV19 | - | TGTGCCAGTAGTCGCTACGCAGGGAACACTGAAGCTTTCTTT | CASSRYAGNTEAFF
- | TRBJ2-6 | TRBV6-1 | - | TGTGCCAGCAGGCCAAGGGGGTCTGGGGCCAACGTCCTGACTTTC | CASRPRGSGANVLTF
- | TRBJ2-4 | TRBV7-2 | - | TGTGCCAGCAGCTTAACAGGGAGGGACATTCAGTACTTC | CASSLTGRDIQYF
- | TRBJ2-4 | TRBV7-6 | - | TGTGCCAGCAGCCCGGAACCGGGACAAGCCAAAAACATTCAGTACTTC | CASSPEPGQAKNIQYF
TRBD2 | TRBJ2-5 | TRBV9 | - | TGTGCCAGCAGCGTAGGTTATAGCGGGGATCAAAAAGAGACCCAGTACTTC | CASSVGYSGDQKETQYF
- | TRBJ2-5 | TRBV28 | - | TGTGCCAGCAGTTTGAGGGCGCCAGAGACCCAGTACTTC | CASSLRAPETQYF
- | TRBJ1-5 | TRBV6-5 | - | TGTGCCAGCAGTTCCGTTTCCAGCAATCAGCCCCAGCATTTT | CASSSVSSNQPQHF
TRBD1 | TRBJ1-6 | TRBV2 | once | TGTGCCAGCAGTTCAGGGGGATGGGGTAATTCACCCCTCCACTTT | CASSSGGWGNSPLHF
TRBD2 | TRBJ2-5 | TRBV29-1 | - | TGCAGCGTTGAATGGCTAGCGGGAGTAGACACCCAGTACTTC | CSVEWLAGVDTQYF
TRBD1 | TRBJ1-4 | TRBV14 | - | TGTGCCAGCAGCCAAGATCGTGGGACAGGGTTACTCGGCGAAAAACTGTTTTTT | CASSQDRGTGLLGEKLFF
TRBD2 | TRBJ2-1 | TRBV6-6 | - | TGTGCCAGCAGTTACTCGGCGGGAGGATTCAACAATGAGCAGTTCTTC | CASSYSAGGFNNEQFF
TRBD1 | TRBJ2-1 | TRBV11-2 | - | TGTGCCAGCAGGGCCGGGACAGGGAGATACAATGAGCAGTTCTTC | CASRAGTGRYNEQFF
TRBD2 | TRBJ2-7 | TRBV9 | - | TGTGCCAGCGTTTGTTGCGGGAGGCCCTCCTACGAGCAGTACTTC | CASVCCGRPSYEQYF
TRBD1 | TRBJ1-1 | TRBV7-3 | - | TGTGCCAGCAGCTTTAGCTCAGGGGGGAACACTGAAGCTTTCTTT | CASSFSSGGNTEAFF
- | TRBJ1-2 | TRBV6-5 | - | TGTGCCAGCAGTTACTCAAGGGAAGGGAGCTATGGCTACACCTTC | CASSYSREGSYGYTF
- | TRBJ2-1 | TRBV9 | - | TGTGCCAGTAAGAGCTCCTACAATGAGCAGTTCTTC | CASKSSYNEQFF
TRBD1 | TRBJ1-4 | TRBV7-7 | - | TGTGCTAGCAGCAAATCCGGGACAGGGGATGAAAAACTGTTTTTT | CASSKSGTGDEKLFF
TRBD1 | TRBJ2-7 | TRBV2 | - | TGTGCCAGCAGAGGACAGGGTGGAGTTTACGAGCAGTACTTC | CASRGQGGVYEQYF
TRBD2 | TRBJ2-7 | TRBV10-3 | - | TGTGCCATGGGGACTAGCGGGACGTTCTCCTACGAGCAGTACTTC | CAMGTSGTFSYEQYF
- | TRBJ2-7 | TRBV5-5 | - | TGTGCCAGCACCTCGTCCCCAGGTAACCCCTACGAGCAGTACTTC | CASTSSPGNPYEQYF
TRBD2 | TRBJ2-1 | TRBV7-6 | - | TGTGCCAGCAGCTCCGGACTAGCGGGAGTGCGTGAGCAGTTCTTC | CASSSGLAGVREQFF
- | TRBJ1-1 | TRBV18 | - | TGTGCCAGCTCACCACCGACAGGCGACACTGAAGCTTTCTTT | CASSPPTGDTEAFF
- | TRBJ1-1 | TRBV29-1 | - | TGCAGCGTTGATAGGGGGGGAACTGAAGCTTTCTTT | CSVDRGGTEAFF
- | TRBJ1-1 | TRBV5-1 | few | TGCGCCAGCAGCTTGGGACAGGATTATGATGAAGCTTTCTTT | CASSLGQDYDEAFF
- | TRBJ2-1 | TRBV19 | - | TGTGCCAGTAGTACTGCGTCGGGGAGCGATGAGCAGTTCTTC | CASSTASGSDEQFF
- | TRBJ1-5 | TRBV18 | - | TGTGCCAGCTCACCAGCGGGTCGGTATCAGCCCCAGCATTTT | CASSPAGRYQPQHF